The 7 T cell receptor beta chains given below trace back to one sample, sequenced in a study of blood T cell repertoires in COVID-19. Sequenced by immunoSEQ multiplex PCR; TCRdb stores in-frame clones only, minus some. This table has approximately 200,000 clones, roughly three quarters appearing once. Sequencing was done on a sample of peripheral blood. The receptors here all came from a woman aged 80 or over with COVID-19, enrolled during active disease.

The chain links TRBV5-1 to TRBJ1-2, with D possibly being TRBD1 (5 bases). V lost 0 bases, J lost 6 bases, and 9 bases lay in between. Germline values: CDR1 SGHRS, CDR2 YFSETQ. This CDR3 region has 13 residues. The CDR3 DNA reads TGCGCCAGCAGCTTGGAGTCAGGGAATGGCTACACCTTC. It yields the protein CASSLESGNGYTF.

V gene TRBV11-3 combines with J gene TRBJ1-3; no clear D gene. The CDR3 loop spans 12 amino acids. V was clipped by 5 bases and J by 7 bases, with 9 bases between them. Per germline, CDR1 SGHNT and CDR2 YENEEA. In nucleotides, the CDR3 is TGTGCCAGCAGCCCCCGAGTTAACACCATATATTTT. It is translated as CASSPRVNTIYF. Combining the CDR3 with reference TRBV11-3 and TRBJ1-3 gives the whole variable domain EAGVVQSPRYKIIEKKQPVAFWCNPISGHNTLYWYLQNLGQGPELLIRYENEEAVDDSQLPKDRFSAERLKGVDSTLKIQPAELGDSAVYLCASSPRVNTIYFGEGSWLTVV.

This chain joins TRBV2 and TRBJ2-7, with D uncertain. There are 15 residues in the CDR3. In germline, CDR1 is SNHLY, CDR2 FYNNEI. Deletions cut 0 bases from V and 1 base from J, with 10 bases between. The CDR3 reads CASSEAQVASYEQYF. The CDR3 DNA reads TGTGCCAGCAGTGAAGCGCAGGTGGCATCCTACGAGCAGTACTTC.

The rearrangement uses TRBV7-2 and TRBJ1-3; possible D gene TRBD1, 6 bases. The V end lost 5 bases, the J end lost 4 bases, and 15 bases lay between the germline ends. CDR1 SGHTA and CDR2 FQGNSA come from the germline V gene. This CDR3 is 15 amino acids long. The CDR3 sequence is CASSKGVLGGNTIYF. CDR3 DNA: TGTGCCAGCAGCAAGGGGGTATTGGGAGGAAACACCATATATTTT.

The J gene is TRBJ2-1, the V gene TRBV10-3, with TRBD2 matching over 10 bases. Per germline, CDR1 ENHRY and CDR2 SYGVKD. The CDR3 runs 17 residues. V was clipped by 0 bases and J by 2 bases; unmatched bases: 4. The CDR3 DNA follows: TGTGCCATCAGTGAGTCCTCCGGACTAGCGGCCTACAATGAGCAGTTCTTC. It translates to CAISESSGLAAYNEQFF.

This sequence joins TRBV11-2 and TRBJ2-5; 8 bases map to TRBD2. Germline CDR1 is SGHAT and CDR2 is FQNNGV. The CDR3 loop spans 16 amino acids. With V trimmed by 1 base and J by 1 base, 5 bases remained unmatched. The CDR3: CASSLVAGGPQETQYF. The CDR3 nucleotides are TGTGCCAGCAGCTTAGTGGCGGGGGGCCCCCAAGAGACCCAGTACTTC.

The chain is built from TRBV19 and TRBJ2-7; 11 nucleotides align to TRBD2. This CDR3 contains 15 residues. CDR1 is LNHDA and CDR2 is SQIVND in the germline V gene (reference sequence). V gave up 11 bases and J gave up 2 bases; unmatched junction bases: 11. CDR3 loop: CAVTWPGLAAYEQYF. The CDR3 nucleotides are TGTGCCGTAACGTGGCCGGGACTAGCGGCCTACGAGCAGTACTTC.